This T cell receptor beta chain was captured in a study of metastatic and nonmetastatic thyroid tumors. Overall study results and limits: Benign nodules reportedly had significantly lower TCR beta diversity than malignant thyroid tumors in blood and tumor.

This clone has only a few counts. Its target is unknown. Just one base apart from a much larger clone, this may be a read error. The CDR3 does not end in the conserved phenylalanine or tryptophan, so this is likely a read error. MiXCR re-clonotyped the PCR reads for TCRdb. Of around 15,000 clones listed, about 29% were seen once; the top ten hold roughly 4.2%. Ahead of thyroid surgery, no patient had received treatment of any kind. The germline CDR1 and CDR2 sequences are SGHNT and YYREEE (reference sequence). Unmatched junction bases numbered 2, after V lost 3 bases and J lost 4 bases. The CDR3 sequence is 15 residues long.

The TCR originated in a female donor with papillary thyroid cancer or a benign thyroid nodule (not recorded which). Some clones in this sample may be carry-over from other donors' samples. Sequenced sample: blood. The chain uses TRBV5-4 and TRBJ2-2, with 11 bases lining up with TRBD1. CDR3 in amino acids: CASSWGTGGTGELFS. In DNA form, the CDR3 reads TGTGCCAGCAGCTGGGGGACAGGGGGCACCGGGGAGCTGTTTTCT.